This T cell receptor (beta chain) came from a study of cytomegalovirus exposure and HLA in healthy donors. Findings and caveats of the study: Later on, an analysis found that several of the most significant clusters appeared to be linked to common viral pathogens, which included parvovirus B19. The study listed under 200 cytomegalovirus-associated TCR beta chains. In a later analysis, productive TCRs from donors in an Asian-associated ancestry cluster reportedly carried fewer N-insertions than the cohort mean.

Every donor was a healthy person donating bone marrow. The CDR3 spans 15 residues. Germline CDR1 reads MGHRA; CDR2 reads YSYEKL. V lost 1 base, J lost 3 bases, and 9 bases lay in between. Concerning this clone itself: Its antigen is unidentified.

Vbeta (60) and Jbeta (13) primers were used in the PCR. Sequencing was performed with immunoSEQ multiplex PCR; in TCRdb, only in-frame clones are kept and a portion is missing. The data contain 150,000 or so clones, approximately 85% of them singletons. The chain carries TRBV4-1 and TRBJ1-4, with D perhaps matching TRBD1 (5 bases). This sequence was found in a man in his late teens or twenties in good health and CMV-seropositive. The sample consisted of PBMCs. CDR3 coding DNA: TGCGCCAGCAGCCAAGCAACAGGCCCTAATGAAAAACTGTTTTTT. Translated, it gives CASSQATGPNEKLFF.